At least ten counts were recorded for the clone carrying this T cell receptor beta chain. This entry belongs to a study of shared clonotypes between healthy human individuals. V dropped 1 base and J dropped 7 bases, with 8 bases sitting between them. Per the germline V gene, CDR1 is MNHEY and CDR2 is SMNVEV (reference sequence). CDR3 length: 13 residues. Profiling relied on immunoSEQ multiplex PCR, and the TCRdb table lists in-frame clones only, not all of them. The sample consists of approximately 320,000 clones, roughly 84% of them appearing once. This clonotype was sampled from a man younger than 35 in good health. The V and J genes are TRBV27 and TRBJ2-1, with D possibly being TRBD2 (6 bases). What was sequenced was memory CD8+ T cells sorted from blood. Subset: CD45RO+ cells pooled with CCR7-negative TemRA cells. The CDR3 loop is CASSLFGGNEQFF. For the CDR3, the DNA is TGTGCCAGCAGTTTATTTGGGGGGAATGAGCAGTTCTTC.